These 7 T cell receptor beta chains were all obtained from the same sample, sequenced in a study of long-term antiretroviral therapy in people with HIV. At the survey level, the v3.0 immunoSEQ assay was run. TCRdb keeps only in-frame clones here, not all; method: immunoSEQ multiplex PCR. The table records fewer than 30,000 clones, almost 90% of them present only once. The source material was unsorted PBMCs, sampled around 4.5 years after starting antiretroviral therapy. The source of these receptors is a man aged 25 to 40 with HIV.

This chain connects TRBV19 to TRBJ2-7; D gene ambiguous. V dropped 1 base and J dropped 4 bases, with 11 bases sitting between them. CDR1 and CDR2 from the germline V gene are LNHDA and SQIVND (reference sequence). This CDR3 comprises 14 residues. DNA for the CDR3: TGTGCCAGTAGTATAGCAGCTGGGTTTTACGAGCAGTACTTC. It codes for CASSIAAGFYEQYF.

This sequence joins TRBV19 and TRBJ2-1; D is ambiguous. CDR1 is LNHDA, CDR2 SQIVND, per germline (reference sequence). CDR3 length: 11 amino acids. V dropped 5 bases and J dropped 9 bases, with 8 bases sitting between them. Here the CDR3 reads CASSAPTEQFF. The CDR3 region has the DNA TGTGCCAGTAGTGCTCCAACTGAGCAGTTCTTC.

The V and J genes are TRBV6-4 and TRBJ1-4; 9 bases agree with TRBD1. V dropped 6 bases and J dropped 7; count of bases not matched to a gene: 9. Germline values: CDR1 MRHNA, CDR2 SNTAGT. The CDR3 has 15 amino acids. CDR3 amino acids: CASRRDRVWCEKLFF. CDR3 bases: TGTGCCAGCAGGAGGGACAGGGTATGGTGTGAAAAACTGTTTTTT.

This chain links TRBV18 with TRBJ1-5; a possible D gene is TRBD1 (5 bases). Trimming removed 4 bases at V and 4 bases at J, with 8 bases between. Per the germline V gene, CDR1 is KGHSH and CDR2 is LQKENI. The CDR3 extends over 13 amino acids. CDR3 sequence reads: CASSQGMNQPQHF. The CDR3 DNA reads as TGTGCCAGCTCACAGGGGATGAATCAGCCCCAGCATTTT.

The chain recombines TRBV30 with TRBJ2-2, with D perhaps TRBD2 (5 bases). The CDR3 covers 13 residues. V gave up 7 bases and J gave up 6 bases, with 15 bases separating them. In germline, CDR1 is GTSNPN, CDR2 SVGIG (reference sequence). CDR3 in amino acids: CAYGVVAPGELFF. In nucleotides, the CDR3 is TGTGCCTATGGAGTAGTAGCGCCCGGGGAGCTGTTTTTT.

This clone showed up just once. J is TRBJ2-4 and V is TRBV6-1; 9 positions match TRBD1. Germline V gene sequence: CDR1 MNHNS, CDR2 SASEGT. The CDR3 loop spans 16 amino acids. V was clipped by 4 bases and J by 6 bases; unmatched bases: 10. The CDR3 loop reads CASSVNRGRGGNIQYF. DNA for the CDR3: TGTGCCAGCAGTGTAAACAGGGGGCGCGGTGGAAACATTCAGTACTTC.

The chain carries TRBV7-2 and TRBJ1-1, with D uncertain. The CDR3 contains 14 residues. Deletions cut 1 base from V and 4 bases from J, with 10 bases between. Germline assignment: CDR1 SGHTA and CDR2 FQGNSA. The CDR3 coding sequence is TGTGCCAGCAGCTTAGGCAGAGGACGCACTGAAGCTTTCTTT. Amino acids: CASSLGRGRTEAFF.